The present T cell receptor beta chain was sequenced within a study of Ad26.COV2.S vaccination and SARS-CoV-2 variants. About the study: Intramuscularly, Ad26.COV2.S was given either once or twice, 56 days apart. The study, taken as a whole, reports: Estimates derived from TCR breadth and depth analyses may have underestimated total T cell responses.

This sample's treatment: 19 received Ad26.COV2.S at low or high dose, single or two shots; about 5 received placebo; per-sample allocation not given. The samples were gathered on day 63 after the first injection of vaccine or placebo. This adult donor, from Boston, was 18-55 years old. A note on this clone: Antigen: not known. The identical CDR3 is also encoded by other nucleotide sequences in the sample.

CDR3 size: 14 residues. V was pared by 0 bases and J by 7 bases, with 7 bases between. Germline V gene sequence: CDR1 LGHDT, CDR2 YNNKEL (reference sequence). The protocol was immunoSEQ multiplex PCR, while the TCRdb copy is restricted to in-frame clones and leaves out a portion. The sample contains around 300,000 clones, roughly 91% of which appear only once. This material consisted of peripheral blood, taken in a trial of Ad26.COV2.S vaccine versus placebo. The chain has TRBV3-1 (or the pseudogene TRBV3-2) and TRBJ1-6; D gene unclear. The receptor was isolated from a person between 18 and 65 years old who received the Ad26.COV2.S COVID-19 vaccine or a placebo. The CDR3 DNA follows: TGTGCCAGCAGCCAAGATATTGGGAATTCACCCCTCCACTTT. It yields the protein CASSQDIGNSPLHF.